This TCR beta chain was captured by sequencing in a study of blood T cell repertoires in COVID-19. Study-wide context: The United States, Italy and Spain were the sources of the acute and convalescent COVID-19 samples. In each case, the material was cDNA or gDNA derived from T cells, B-cell-depleted T cells, or PBMCs.

The V and J ends lost 4 bases and 5 bases respectively, with 8 bases between them. Germline V gene lookup returns CDR1 LGHDT and CDR2 YNNKEL (reference sequence). This CDR3 comprises 12 residues. In the original analysis: Nucleated cell number was recorded as an estimate derived from reference gene primer amplification. Sequenced by immunoSEQ multiplex PCR; TCRdb stores in-frame clones only, minus some. That table gives V, J and clone size, and the DNA gave D and trimming. The table includes about 150,000 clones, approximately 80% detected once. Sequencing was done on a sample of peripheral blood. This rearrangement joins TRBV3-1 (or the pseudogene TRBV3-2) to TRBJ1-2; D might be TRBD1 (5 bases). The origin of this receptor is a woman over 75 with acute or convalescent COVID-19. CDR3 bases: TGTGCCAGCAGCCCAGGGTGGTATGGCTACACCTTC. Its protein product is CASSPGWYGYTF.